Each of the 30 T cell receptor beta chains below was sequenced from the same sample in a study of cytomegalovirus exposure and HLA in healthy donors. Assay used: immunoSEQ multiplex PCR; TCRdb lists only in-frame clones, some missing. The sample gives about 160,000 clones, approximately 88% of which show up once; roughly 10% is in the top ten. The sample taken for sequencing was PBMCs. Source of these receptors: a man aged 25 to 40 in good health and CMV-seropositive.

The CDR3 DNA is TGTGCCAGCAGCTGGGACAGGGGCAACGAGCAGTACTTC. Translated, it gives CASSWDRGNEQYF. This chain uses TRBV21-1 with TRBJ2-7; TRBD1 is the table's D call and was not checked against the DNA. TRBV21-1 is annotated as a pseudogene. This CDR3 has 13 residues.

The chain is built from TRBV18 and TRBJ2-2, with D possibly TRBD1 on 5 matching bases. CDR1 KGHSH and CDR2 LQKENI come from the germline V gene. The CDR3 loop spans 14 amino acids. V gave up 5 bases and J gave up 5 bases, with 12 bases separating them. CDR3 DNA sequence: TGTGCCAGCTCAAGTGAACAGGCAACCGGGGAGCTGTTTTTT. Its protein product is CASSSEQATGELFF.

V is TRBV7-9 and J is TRBJ1-2, with 7 bases identical to TRBD1. V lost 5 bases, J lost 7 bases, and 10 bases stayed unmatched. Germline CDR1 is SEHNR and CDR2 is FQNEAQ (reference sequence). This CDR3 comprises 14 residues. CDR3 bases: TGTGCCAGCAGCCCTTGGACAGGCCCCTTTGGCTACACCTTC. This gives the protein CASSPWTGPFGYTF.

The V gene is TRBV6-5, the J gene TRBJ2-7, with 9 bases fitting TRBD2. With 4 bases clipped from V and 4 bases from J, the junction kept 5 bases outside the gene matches. Germline CDR1 reads MNHEY; CDR2 reads SVGAGI. The CDR3 extends over 14 amino acids. The DNA for the CDR3 is TGTGCCAGCAGTTTGATAGCGGGGGCTTACGAGCAGTACTTC. Its translation: CASSLIAGAYEQYF.

This chain links TRBV5-4 with TRBJ2-1; D gene uncertain. Trimming left V 0 bases short and J 0 bases short, with 7 bases between. Looked up from germline, CDR1 is SGHNT and CDR2 is YYREEE (reference sequence). The CDR3 runs to 15 residues. Here the CDR3 DNA reads TGTGCCAGCAGCTTGGGTGGAGACTCCTACAATGAGCAGTTCTTC. It specifies CASSLGGDSYNEQFF.

The chain recombines TRBV4-1 with TRBJ2-1, with 7 positions matching TRBD2. The J segment lost 2 bases and the V segment lost 3 bases, leaving 10 bases of the junction unmatched. Germline V gives CDR1 MGHRA, CDR2 YSYEKL. This CDR3 has 17 amino acids. CDR3 sequence (DNA): TGCGCCAGCAGCCAGGGGTCCGGGAGGAAGACCTACAATGAGCAGTTCTTC. Amino acid sequence: CASSQGSGRKTYNEQFF.

This chain links TRBV10-1 with TRBJ2-3; D ambiguous. Trimming shortened V by 8 bases and J by 6 bases, and 9 bases separated the two germline ends. From germline, CDR1 is WNHNN and CDR2 SYGVQD (reference sequence). This CDR3 comprises 11 residues. For the CDR3, the DNA is TGCGCCAGCGCCCACGAGGATACGCAGTATTTT. This codes for CASAHEDTQYF.

This clone was seen a single time. The DNA for the CDR3 is TGCAGCGCTTCGACGGGAAACACAGATACGCAGTATTTT. This sequence encodes CSASTGNTDTQYF. The V and J genes are TRBV29-1 and TRBJ2-3; maybe TRBD2 (5 bases). The CDR3 extends over 13 amino acids. Trimming cost V 7 bases and J 2 bases, with 13 bases left between them. In germline, CDR1 is SQVTM, CDR2 ANQGSEA.

This clone came up once. The V and J genes are TRBV11-3 and TRBJ2-2; 7 bases agree with TRBD2. The CDR3 length is 15 residues. The V segment lost 0 bases and the J segment 4 bases; nucleotides outside the gene matches: 2. Germline assignment: CDR1 SGHNT and CDR2 YENEEA. DNA of the CDR3: TGTGCCAGCAGCTTAGATCCTAGCGGCACCGGGGAGCTGTTTTTT. The encoded protein is CASSLDPSGTGELFF.

The J gene is TRBJ1-2, the V gene TRBV7-2; 9 positions agree with TRBD1. CDR3 length: 15 residues. V shed 4 bases and J 8 bases; nucleotides not matched to a gene: 11. Germline V gene lookup returns CDR1 SGHTA and CDR2 FQGNSA. The CDR3: CASSWPPTGGIGYTF. The DNA for the CDR3 is TGTGCCAGCAGCTGGCCCCCCACAGGGGGCATAGGCTACACCTTC.

The gene calls are TRBV7-9 and TRBJ2-7, with 11 bases identical to TRBD1. Losses at the gene ends were 4 bases for V and 7 bases for J; bases not matched to a gene: 6. CDR3 length equals 14 residues. Germline V gene data show CDR1 as SEHNR and CDR2 as FQNEAQ (reference sequence). The CDR3 is CASSSGQGDREQYF. The DNA of the CDR3 is TGTGCCAGCAGCTCGGGACAGGGGGACAGGGAGCAGTACTTC.

The J gene is TRBJ2-3, the V gene TRBV9, with TRBD2 matching over 8 bases. Germline lookup yields CDR1 SGDLS and CDR2 YYNGEE. There are 16 residues in the CDR3. Losses at the gene ends were 1 base for V and 3 bases for J; bases not matched to a gene: 7. The CDR3 loop is CASSVFTSGDTDTQYF. The CDR3 nucleotides read TGTGCCAGCAGCGTATTCACTAGCGGAGATACAGATACGCAGTATTTT.

The CDR3 region has the DNA TGTGCCAGCAGCCCGTTGACAGGCGGTACTAGCGCCGGCTACGAGCAGTACTTC. It codes for CASSPLTGGTSAGYEQYF. The chain is built from TRBV7-2 and TRBJ2-5; possibly TRBD2 for D (7 bases). The end of the DNA fits TRBJ2-7 better, so the J call may be wrong. Per the germline V gene, CDR1 is SGHTA and CDR2 is FQGNSA. The CDR3 length is 18 residues.

V gene TRBV5-1 combines with J gene TRBJ1-4, with D perhaps TRBD1 (5 bases). The length of the CDR3 is 16 residues. CDR1 and CDR2 (germline): SGHRS, YFSETQ. With 4 bases removed from V and 4 bases from J, the gap between germline ends came to 17 bases. DNA for the CDR3: TGCGCCAGCAGCCAAAATTCCAGGGCCCATAATGAAAAACTGTTTTTT. Residues: CASSQNSRAHNEKLFF.

The chain joins TRBV30 to TRBJ2-1; 11 nucleotides match TRBD2. The CDR3 contains 16 residues. Germline CDR1 and CDR2: GTSNPN and SVGIG (reference sequence). V shed 1 base and J 8 bases; nucleotides not matched to a gene: 10. The CDR3 protein is CAWSAPLAGEKDEQFF. CDR3 nucleotide sequence: TGTGCCTGGAGTGCCCCACTAGCGGGAGAAAAAGATGAGCAGTTCTTC.

This clone was detected a few times. Other DNA variants within this sample encode the same CDR3. V is TRBV29-1 and J is TRBJ1-2, with TRBD1 matching 7 bases. J gave up 8 bases and V 3 bases, and 9 bases lay outside the gene matches. This CDR3 comprises 13 residues. Germline V gene lookup returns CDR1 SQVTM and CDR2 ANQGSEA. CDR3 nucleotide sequence: TGCAGCGTTGATCCAACAGGGGTGGACGGCTACACCTTC. It is translated as CSVDPTGVDGYTF.

This clone was observed a single time. The chain carries TRBV7-2 and TRBJ2-5; D is unclear. Germline values: CDR1 SGHTA, CDR2 FQGNSA. The CDR3 has 14 amino acids. Trimming stripped 1 base from V and 5 bases from J, with 11 bases between. This CDR3 is CASSLVNRLETQYF. CDR3 in DNA: TGTGCCAGCAGCTTAGTTAATAGATTGGAGACCCAGTACTTC. Full variable domain (missing parts from reference TRBV7-2 and TRBJ2-5): GAGVSQSPSNKVTEKGKDVELRCDPISGHTALYWYRQSLGQGLEFLIYFQGNSAPDKSGLPSDRFSAERTGGSVSTLTIQRTQQEDSAVYLCASSLVNRLETQYFGPGTRLLVL.

This rearrangement joins TRBV14 to TRBJ2-1; the D gene is possibly TRBD2 (5 bases). The length of the CDR3 is 14 residues. Between the trimmed V and J ends, which lost 4 bases and 9 bases, there was a span of 16 bases. Germline V CDR1 and CDR2: SGHDN, FVKESK. Here the CDR3 reads CASSPFQAAAEQFF. In nucleotides, the CDR3 is TGTGCCAGCAGCCCCTTCCAAGCGGCCGCTGAGCAGTTCTTC.

The chain uses TRBV7-2 and TRBJ2-7, with 8 bases identical to TRBD1. The CDR3 has 14 residues. In germline, CDR1 is SGHTA, CDR2 FQGNSA. Germline trimming cut 2 bases from V and 4 bases from J; bases unmatched to any gene: 4. The CDR3 reads CASSLTQGAYEQYF. DNA for the CDR3: TGTGCCAGCAGCTTAACCCAGGGGGCTTACGAGCAGTACTTC. The full variable domain, its missing parts supplied by reference TRBV7-2 and TRBJ2-7, is GAGVSQSPSNKVTEKGKDVELRCDPISGHTALYWYRQSLGQGLEFLIYFQGNSAPDKSGLPSDRFSAERTGGSVSTLTIQRTQQEDSAVYLCASSLTQGAYEQYFGPGTRLTVT.

The V gene is TRBV7-3, the J gene TRBJ2-1; tentative D call: TRBD1 (5 bases). CDR1 is SGHTA and CDR2 is FQGTGA in the germline V gene. The CDR3 runs to 13 residues. V gave up 3 bases and J gave up 7 bases, with 10 bases separating them. DNA for the CDR3: TGTGCCAGCAGCTTTGGACACCTTAATGAGCAGTTCTTC. This gives the protein CASSFGHLNEQFF.

The chain is built from TRBV28 and TRBJ2-5, with D perhaps matching TRBD2 (7 bases). The CDR3 runs to 15 residues. V was clipped by 5 bases and J by 1 base, with 14 bases between them. The germline gives CDR1 MDHEN, CDR2 SYDVKM. The CDR3 here is CASSRGGGLQETQYF. The CDR3 DNA follows: TGTGCCAGCAGTCGAGGGGGGGGGCTCCAAGAGACCCAGTACTTC.

This chain uses TRBV19 with TRBJ2-1; tentative D call: TRBD1 (5 bases). This CDR3 has 12 amino acids. Germline CDR1 LNHDA, CDR2 SQIVND (reference sequence). The V end was cut by 5 bases, the J end by 7 bases, with 9 bases between. The CDR3 DNA follows: TGTGCCAGTAGTGCAGGGATGAATGAGCAGTTCTTC. It codes for CASSAGMNEQFF.

The rearrangement links TRBV21-1 to TRBJ2-7; TRBD2 is the table's D call and was not checked against the DNA. TRBV21-1 is flagged as a pseudogene. This CDR3 has 14 residues. The CDR3 here is CASSKAGGPYEQYF. In DNA, the CDR3 is TGTGCCAGCAGCAAAGCCGGCGGCCCCTACGAGCAGTACTTC.

This clone occurred a few times. This rearrangement joins TRBV19 to TRBJ1-1, with no clear D. V was shortened by 6 bases and J by 0 bases, with 11 bases between the two germline ends. Germline V gene lookup returns CDR1 LNHDA and CDR2 SQIVND (reference sequence). This CDR3 spans 14 amino acids. CDR3 DNA sequence: TGTGCCAGTAGGGTAGAAATCATGAACACTGAAGCTTTCTTT. It encodes CASRVEIMNTEAFF.

V and J are TRBV7-8 and TRBJ2-1, with a weak D call TRBD2 (6 bases). The V end was cut by 1 base, the J end by 7 bases, with 14 bases between. The CDR3 spans 15 residues. Germline V gene lookup returns CDR1 SGHVS and CDR2 FQNEAQ. The CDR3 coding sequence is TGTGCCAGCAGCTTAGAGGGAGGCGACCAAAATGAGCAGTTCTTC. Translating it yields CASSLEGGDQNEQFF.

The chain employs TRBV7-6 and TRBJ1-3; 9 positions agree with TRBD1. Germline CDR1 SGHVS, CDR2 FNYEAQ. The V gene end was trimmed by 6 bases and the J gene end by 2 bases; junction bases not matched to a gene: 2. This CDR3 has 14 residues. The CDR3 DNA reads TGTGCCAGCAGTCGGGACAGGGCTGGAAACACCATATATTTT. Its protein product is CASSRDRAGNTIYF.

This clone has only a few counts. V usage is TRBV2 and J usage is TRBJ1-2; 12 bases match TRBD1. The V segment lost 3 bases and the J segment 7 bases; nucleotides outside the gene matches: 6. The CDR3 is 15 amino acids. Per germline, CDR1 SNHLY and CDR2 FYNNEI. CDR3 residues: CASSDWDRGHPGYTF. CDR3 bases: TGTGCCAGCAGTGATTGGGACAGGGGGCATCCTGGCTACACCTTC. The variable domain in full, with the rest retrieved from reference TRBV2 and TRBJ1-2, is EPEVTQTPSHQVTQMGQEVILRCVPISNHLYFYWYRQILGQKVEFLVSFYNNEISEKSEIFDDQFSVERPDGSNFTLKIRSTKLEDSAMYFCASSDWDRGHPGYTFGSGTRLTVV.

This clone was counted once. This chain joins TRBV28 and TRBJ1-1; 8 nucleotides agree with TRBD1. Germline CDR1 and CDR2: MDHEN and SYDVKM. Losses at the gene ends were 4 bases for V and 2 bases for J; bases not matched to a gene: 3. The CDR3 contains 14 residues. CDR3 in amino acids: CASSSGQGNTEAFF. CDR3 nucleotides: TGTGCCAGCAGTTCTGGACAGGGAAACACTGAAGCTTTCTTT.

The rearrangement uses TRBV6-6 and TRBJ1-6; 7 nucleotides agree with TRBD1. The trim removed 1 base at V and 10 bases at J, leaving 7 bases unmatched. The V gene's germline CDR1 is MNHNY and CDR2 SVGAGI (reference sequence). This CDR3 is built from 15 residues. CDR3 DNA sequence: TGTGCCAGCAGTTACTGGAGACAGGGTGGATCACCCCTCCACTTT. It specifies CASSYWRQGGSPLHF.

The chain employs TRBV7-8 and TRBJ1-5; 8 nucleotides line up with TRBD1. The CDR3 covers 16 residues. Germline assignment: CDR1 SGHVS and CDR2 FQNEAQ. V lost 5 bases and J lost 7; bases outside the gene matches: 13. The CDR3 DNA follows: TGTGCCAGCAGCGCCGGATATGGGACAGGTGGCCAGCCCCAGCATTTT. Its translation: CASSAGYGTGGQPQHF.